This T cell receptor (beta chain) was identified in a study of blood T cell repertoires in COVID-19. Per the original data handling: Quantification of nucleated cells was approximated via reference gene primer amplification. Libraries were prepared by immunoSEQ multiplex PCR; TCRdb keeps only in-frame clonotypes and omits some of them. The V and J calls and clone size were taken over from that table, and D and trimming were inferred from the DNA. The sample carries fewer than 65,000 clones, 80% to 90% recorded once. This CDR3 region has 15 residues. The germline V gene encodes CDR1 SNHLY and CDR2 FYNNEI. The ends were cut back, 3 bases at V and 3 bases at J, with 9 bases in the middle.

This TCR was recovered from a man between 60 and 70 years old with acute or convalescent COVID-19. The rearrangement links TRBV2 to TRBJ1-6; no clear D. Sequencing was performed on peripheral blood. The CDR3 is CASSEEEIYNSPLHF. The CDR3 coding sequence is TGTGCCAGCAGTGAGGAGGAGATCTATAATTCACCCCTCCACTTT.